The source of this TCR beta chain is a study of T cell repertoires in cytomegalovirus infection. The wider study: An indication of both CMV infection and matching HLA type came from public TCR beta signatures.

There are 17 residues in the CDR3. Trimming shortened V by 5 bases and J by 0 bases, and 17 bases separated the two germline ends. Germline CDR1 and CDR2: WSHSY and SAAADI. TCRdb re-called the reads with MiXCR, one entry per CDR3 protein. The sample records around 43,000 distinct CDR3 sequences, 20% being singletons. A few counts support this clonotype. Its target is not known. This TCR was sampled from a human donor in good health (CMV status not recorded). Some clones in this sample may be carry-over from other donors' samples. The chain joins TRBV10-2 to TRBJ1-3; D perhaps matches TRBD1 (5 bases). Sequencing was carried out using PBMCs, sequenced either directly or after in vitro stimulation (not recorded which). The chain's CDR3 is CASSKGPGGPSGNTIYF. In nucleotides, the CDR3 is TGCGCCAGCAGTAAGGGCCCCGGGGGACCCTCTGGAAACACCATATATTTT.